These T cell receptor beta chains were read from a single sample in a study of cytomegalovirus exposure and HLA in healthy donors. The data were produced by immunoSEQ multiplex PCR, yet TCRdb's version contains in-frame clones alone and is incomplete. The sample has 150,000 to 200,000 clones; roughly 80% are singletons. The sequenced material came from PBMCs. All receptors derive from a man in his forties in good health and CMV-seropositive. Each CDR3 is given with its conserved first and last residue. D genes are given only for firm matches. The size of a clone is reported for some rows only, either as once, few or many, or as a class for expanded clones.

D	V	J	length	size	DNA	CDR3
TRBD1	TRBV5-4	TRBJ1-1	16	once	TGTGCCAGCAGCGCCGCCGGGACAGGGGGCTACACTGAAGCTTTCTTT	CASSAAGTGGYTEAFF
TRBD2	TRBV29-1	TRBJ2-3	14	NA	TGCAGCGTGACTAGCGCGAGTAGCACAGATACGCAGTATTTT	CSVTSASSTDTQYF
TRBD1	TRBV4-1	TRBJ2-2	14	few	TGCGCCAGCAGCCCGGGACAGGGGATCGGGGAGCTGTTTTTT	CASSPGQGIGELFF
TRBD1	TRBV6-1	TRBJ1-5	13	few	TGTGCCAGTATGACAGGGAGCAATCAGCCCCAGCATTTT	CASMTGSNQPQHF
NA	TRBV19	TRBJ1-1	13	NA	TGTGCCACCAGGGAAACAGCGAACACTGAAGCTTTCTTT	CATRETANTEAFF
NA	TRBV6-1	TRBJ2-5	14	NA	TGTGCCAGCGAGGGGGGGGAGGCACAAGAGACCCAGTACTTC	CASEGGEAQETQYF
NA	TRBV5-1	TRBJ2-2	13	NA	TGCGCCAGCAGGGGAGAGGACACCGGGGAGCTGTTTTTT	CASRGEDTGELFF
TRBD2	TRBV6-1	TRBJ2-7	16	NA	TGTGCCAGCAGTGTAATGAGCGGGGGGGCCCCCTACGAGCAGTACTTC	CASSVMSGGAPYEQYF
NA	TRBV5-1	TRBJ1-4	16	NA	TGCGCCAGCAGCCCACTACAGGGAGCCGAGGGTGAAAAACTGTTTTTT	CASSPLQGAEGEKLFF
TRBD1	TRBV2	TRBJ2-1	15	few	TGTGCCAGCAGTGAAACGGACAGGGGGCAGGATGAGCAGTTCTTC	CASSETDRGQDEQFF
TRBD1	TRBV18	TRBJ2-5	17	NA	TGTGCCAGCTCACCTAAAAACCCGGCAGGGGGCGAAGAGACCCAGTACTTC	CASSPKNPAGGEETQYF
NA	TRBV7-9	TRBJ2-1	12	NA	TGTGCCAGCAGCATTCAGGGGAATGAGCAGTTCTTC	CASSIQGNEQFF
TRBD2	TRBV11-2	TRBJ2-1	15	NA	TGTGCCAGCAGCTTAGCGGCGGGAGCCTACAATGAGCAGTTCTTC	CASSLAAGAYNEQFF
NA	TRBV4-1	TRBJ1-1	14	NA	TGCGCCAGCAGCCAAGAGAGGACAGCCAGCGAAGCTTTCTTT	CASSQERTASEAFF
NA	TRBV4-2	TRBJ1-1	17	NA	TGTGCCAGCAGCCAAGAGGGGGCGCAGGTCGTGAACACTGAAGCTTTCTTT	CASSQEGAQVVNTEAFF
TRBD1	TRBV5-1	TRBJ1-1	18	few	TGCGCCAGCAGCTTGGAAGGGGGCAGGGGCTCCATGAACACTGAAGCTTTCTTT	CASSLEGGRGSMNTEAFF
TRBD1	TRBV27	TRBJ1-5	14	NA	TGTGCCAGCAGTTCGGGACAGGGTCGTCAGCCCCAGCATTTT	CASSSGQGRQPQHF
TRBD2	TRBV19	TRBJ2-1	15	NA	TGTGCCAGTAGTACACGGGGGGTTCGGGGAAATGAGCAGTTCTTC	CASSTRGVRGNEQFF
NA	TRBV2	TRBJ2-1	13	NA	TGTGCCAGCAGCCCTACGAGGAACAATGAGCAGTTCTTC	CASSPTRNNEQFF
TRBD2	TRBV28	TRBJ2-7	14	NA	TGTGCCAGCAGTAGACTAGCGGGAACCTACGAGCAGTACTTC	CASSRLAGTYEQYF
NA	TRBV5-6	TRBJ1-5	14	NA	TGTGCCAGCAGCTTGGGGGCCGGCAATCAGCCCCAGCATTTT	CASSLGAGNQPQHF
NA	TRBV11-2	TRBJ2-5	13	NA	TGTGCCAGCAGCTACGGACTTCAAGAGACCCAGTACTTC	CASSYGLQETQYF
TRBD1	TRBV7-9	TRBJ2-3	15	NA	TGTGCCAGCACCCCCAAGGGGGCTAACACAGATACGCAGTATTTT	CASTPKGANTDTQYF
NA	TRBV6-1	TRBJ2-7	15	NA	TGTGCCAGCGAGAAGGACAGAGCCACCGCCGTGGAGCAGTACTTC	CASEKDRATAVEQYF
TRBD2	TRBV30	TRBJ2-5	15	NA	TGTGCCTGGAGCGGACTAGCGGGCAAACAAGAGACCCAGTACTTC	CAWSGLAGKQETQYF
TRBD2	TRBV28	TRBJ2-2	15	NA	TGTGCCAGCAGTTTAGCGGGAGGGCTGAGCGGGGAGCTGTTTTTT	CASSLAGGLSGELFF
TRBD2	TRBV9	TRBJ2-2	16	NA	TGTGCCAGCAGCGTAGCCCATAGCGGGAGGGCCAGGGAGCTGTTTTTT	CASSVAHSGRARELFF
NA	TRBV29-1	TRBJ2-2	14	NA	TGCAGCGTCGCAGGTGACAGCTTCACCGGGGAGCTGTTTTTT	CSVAGDSFTGELFF
TRBD1	TRBV2	TRBJ2-1	18	NA	TGTGCCAGCAGGGGACAGGGGGTCCGGGAAGGGGCCTACAATGAGCAGTTCTTC	CASRGQGVREGAYNEQFF